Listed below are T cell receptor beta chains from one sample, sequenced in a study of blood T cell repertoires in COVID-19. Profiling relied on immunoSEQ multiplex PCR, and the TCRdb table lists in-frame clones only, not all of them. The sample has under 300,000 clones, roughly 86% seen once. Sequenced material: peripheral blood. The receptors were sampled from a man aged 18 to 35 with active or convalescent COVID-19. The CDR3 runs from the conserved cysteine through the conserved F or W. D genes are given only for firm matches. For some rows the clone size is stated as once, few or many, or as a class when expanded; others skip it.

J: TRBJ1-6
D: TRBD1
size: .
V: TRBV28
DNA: TGTGCCAGCAGTTCCGGGACAGGGGTCTCACCCCTCCACTTT
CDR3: CASSSGTGVSPLHF

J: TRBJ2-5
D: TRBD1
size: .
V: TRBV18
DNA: TGTGCCAGCTCACCTGGACAGGGTATAGAGACCCAGTACTTC
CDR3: CASSPGQGIETQYF

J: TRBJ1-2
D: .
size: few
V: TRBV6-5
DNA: TGTGCCAGCCGGTTCGGGATTGGCTACACCTTC
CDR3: CASRFGIGYTF

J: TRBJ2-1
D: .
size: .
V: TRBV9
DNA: TGTGCCAGCAGCGCCCACGCGCCTTTTGCCCCCAATGAGCAGTTCTTC
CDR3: CASSAHAPFAPNEQFF

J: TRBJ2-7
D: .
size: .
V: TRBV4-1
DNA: TGCGCCAGCAGCCAAGATAACAGGAATGGGTACGAGCAGTACTTC
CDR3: CASSQDNRNGYEQYF

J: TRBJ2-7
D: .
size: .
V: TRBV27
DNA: TGTGCCAGCAGTTCGTTGGGACTCGACATCGAGCAGTACTTC
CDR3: CASSSLGLDIEQYF

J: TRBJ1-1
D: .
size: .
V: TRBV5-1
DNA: TGCGCCAGCAGCTTGGATCGTCGGGAGAACACTGAAGCTTTCTTT
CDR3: CASSLDRRENTEAFF

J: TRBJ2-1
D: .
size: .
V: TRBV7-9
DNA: TGTGCCAGCAGCCCGAGGGGGGGGCCCGAGAATGAGCAGTTCTTC
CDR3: CASSPRGGPENEQFF

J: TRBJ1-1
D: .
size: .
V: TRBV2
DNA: TGTGCCAGGGGCGTAGGTGGGACTGAAGCTTTCTTT
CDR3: CARGVGGTEAFF

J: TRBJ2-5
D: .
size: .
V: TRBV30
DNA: TGTGCCTGGAGTCTGGGGACTCAAGAGACCCAGTACTTC
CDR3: CAWSLGTQETQYF

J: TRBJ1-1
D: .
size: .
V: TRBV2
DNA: TGTGCCACCCGGGACACCGCGATCACTGAAGCTTTCTTT
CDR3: CATRDTAITEAFF

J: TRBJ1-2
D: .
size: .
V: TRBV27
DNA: TGTGCCAGCAGGAAGGGGGAGATCGATGGCTACACCTTC
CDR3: CASRKGEIDGYTF

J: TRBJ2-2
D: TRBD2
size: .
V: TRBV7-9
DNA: TGTGCCAGCAACCTCCCAACGGGGGGGCAGGGGACCGGGGAGCTGTTTTTT
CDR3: CASNLPTGGQGTGELFF

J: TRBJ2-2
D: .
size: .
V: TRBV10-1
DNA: TGCGCCAGCATGGCGGGGGCGGCCGGGGAGCTGTTTTTT
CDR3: CASMAGAAGELFF

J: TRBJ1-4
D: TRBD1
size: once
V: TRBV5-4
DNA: TGTGCCAGCAGCTTGCGCGGACAGGGGTCGACTAATGAAAAACTGTTTTTT
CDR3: CASSLRGQGSTNEKLFF

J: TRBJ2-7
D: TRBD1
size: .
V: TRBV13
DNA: TGTGCCAGCAGCCCGACAGGGAGCTCCTACGAGCAGTACTTC
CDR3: CASSPTGSSYEQYF

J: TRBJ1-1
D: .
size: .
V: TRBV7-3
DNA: TGTGCCAGCAGCTTAACGGACAAGCATACGGCTTTCTTT
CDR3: CASSLTDKHTAFF

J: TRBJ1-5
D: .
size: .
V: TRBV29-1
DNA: TGCAGCGTTGTACAGGATAGCAATCAGCCCCAGCATTTT
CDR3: CSVVQDSNQPQHF

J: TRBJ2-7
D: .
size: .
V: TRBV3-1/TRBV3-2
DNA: TGTGCCAGCAGCCAAGATCGAGGCAGCTACGAGCAGTACTTC
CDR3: CASSQDRGSYEQYF

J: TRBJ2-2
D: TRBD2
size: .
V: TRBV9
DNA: TGTGCCAGCAGCAGAACTAGCGGGGTTGGCGGGGAGCTGTTTTTT
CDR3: CASSRTSGVGGELFF

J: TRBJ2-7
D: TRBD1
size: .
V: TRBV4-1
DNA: TGCGCCAGCAGCCAACAGGACAGGGCCCACTACGAGCAGTACTTC
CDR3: CASSQQDRAHYEQYF

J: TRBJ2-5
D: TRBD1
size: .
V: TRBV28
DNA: TGTGCCAGCAGTTCCAACACAGGGGCCCGAGAGACCCAGTACTTC
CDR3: CASSSNTGARETQYF

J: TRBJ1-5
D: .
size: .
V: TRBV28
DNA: TGTGCCAGCAGACAACAGGGAAGGCAGCCCCAGCATTTT
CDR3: CASRQQGRQPQHF

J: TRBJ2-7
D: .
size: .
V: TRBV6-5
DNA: TGTGCCAGCAGTTCCCTCCCGTACGAGCAGTACTTC
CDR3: CASSSLPYEQYF

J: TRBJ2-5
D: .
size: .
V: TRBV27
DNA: TGTGCCAGCAGTTTATGGGGAGGGTCGACAGGTCAAGAGACCCAGTACTTC
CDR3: CASSLWGGSTGQETQYF

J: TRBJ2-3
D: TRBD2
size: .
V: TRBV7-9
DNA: TGTGCCAGCAGTCCCGGGACTAGCATGACAGATACGCAGTATTTT
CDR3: CASSPGTSMTDTQYF

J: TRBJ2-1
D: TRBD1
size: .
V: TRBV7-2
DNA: TGTGCCAGCAGCTGGGACAGGAATGTTTACAATGAGCAGTTCTTC
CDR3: CASSWDRNVYNEQFF

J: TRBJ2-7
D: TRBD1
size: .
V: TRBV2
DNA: TGTGCCAGCATTAGGACAGGGATCCACGAGCAGTACTTC
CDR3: CASIRTGIHEQYF

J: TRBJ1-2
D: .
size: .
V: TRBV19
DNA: TGTGCCAGTAGCACAGGGTTTAACTATGGCTACACCTTC
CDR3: CASSTGFNYGYTF

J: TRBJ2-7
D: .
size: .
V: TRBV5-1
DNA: TGCGCCAGCAGCTCCCAGGCGAATGGCGGGAACGAGCAGTACTTC
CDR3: CASSSQANGGNEQYF

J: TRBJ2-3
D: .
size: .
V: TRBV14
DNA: TGTGCCAGCAGCCAAGAATTACAGGGTGGAGATACGCAGTATTTT
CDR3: CASSQELQGGDTQYF

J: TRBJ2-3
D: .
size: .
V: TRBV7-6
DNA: TGTGCCAGCAGCTTTACCAACGGGGGTCAAGATACGCAGTATTTT
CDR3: CASSFTNGGQDTQYF

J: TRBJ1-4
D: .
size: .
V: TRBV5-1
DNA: TGCGCCAGCCGACAGAGGACTAATGAAAAACTGTTTTTT
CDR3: CASRQRTNEKLFF

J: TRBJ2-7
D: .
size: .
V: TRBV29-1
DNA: TGCAGCGTTGATGGGGCAGGTTCCTACGAGCAGTACTTC
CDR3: CSVDGAGSYEQYF

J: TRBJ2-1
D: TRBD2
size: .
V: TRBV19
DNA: TGTGCCAGTAGTACCGGGGGGGGCGATGAGCAGTTCTTC
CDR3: CASSTGGGDEQFF

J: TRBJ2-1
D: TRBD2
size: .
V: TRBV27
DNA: TGTGCCAGCAGCATACATCCGGGACTAGCAAATTATGAGCAGTTCTTC
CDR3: CASSIHPGLANYEQFF

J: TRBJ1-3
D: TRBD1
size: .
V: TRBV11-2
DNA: TGTGCCAGCAGCTTAGAAAGGGGGCTAGGCACCATATATTTT
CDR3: CASSLERGLGTIYF

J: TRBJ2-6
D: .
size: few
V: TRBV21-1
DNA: TGTGCCAGCAGCCCATCGGCAGGGGACCTCGGGGCCAACGTCCTGACTTTC
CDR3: CASSPSAGDLGANVLTF

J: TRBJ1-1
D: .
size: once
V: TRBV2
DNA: TGTGCCAGCAGTGAAAGGGGCCGCATGAACACTGAAGCTTTCTTT
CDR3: CASSERGRMNTEAFF

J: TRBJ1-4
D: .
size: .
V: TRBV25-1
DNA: TGTGCCAGCAGTGAATTCGACAACCCCCAGGGCAATGAAAAACTGTTTTTT
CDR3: CASSEFDNPQGNEKLFF

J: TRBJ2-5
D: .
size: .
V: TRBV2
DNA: TGTGCCAGCAGGGCCGGGACAAGCGAAGAGACCCAGTACTTC
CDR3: CASRAGTSEETQYF

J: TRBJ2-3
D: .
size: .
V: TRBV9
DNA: TGTGCCAGCAGCGTAGAGGAGACTCCTCTTTCGCAGTATTTT
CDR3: CASSVEETPLSQYF

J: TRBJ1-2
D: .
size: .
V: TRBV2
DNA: TGTGCCAGCAGGGACTTAGGCTATGGCTACACCTTC
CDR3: CASRDLGYGYTF

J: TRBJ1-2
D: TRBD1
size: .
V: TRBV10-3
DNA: TGTGCCATCAGGGGGACAGACCCAACAGGCTACACCTTC
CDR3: CAIRGTDPTGYTF